Included here is one TCR beta chain sequence, with context. This specimen comes from a study of beta chain features in type 1 diabetes. CDR1 and CDR2 (germline): SGHTA, FQGTGA. V dropped 0 bases and J dropped 5; count of bases not matched to a gene: 9. This CDR3 region has 16 residues. Reverse transcribing all isolated RNA meant expressed TCRB transcripts were sequenced. The repertoire was sequenced with immunoSEQ multiplex PCR; TCRdb's copy has only in-frame clones and lacks some. The sample holds about 620,000 clones, 15% to 18% seen once. There was one heparinised blood draw per donor, averaging approximately 120 mL.

Sequenced: naive CD4+ T cells from blood. The receptor was derived from a man aged 18-30 years in good health. The V and J genes are TRBV7-3 and TRBJ2-5, with TRBD2 matching 7 bases. The CDR3 here is CASSLTPRGGSETQYF. The CDR3, as DNA: TGTGCCAGCAGCTTAACCCCGCGGGGCGGGAGTGAGACCCAGTACTTC. The full variable domain, in which reference TRBV7-3 and TRBJ2-5 provide the parts outside the CDR3, is GAGVSQTPSNKVTEKGKYVELRCDPISGHTALYWYRQSLGQGPEFLIYFQGTGAADDSGLPNDRFFAVRPEGSVSTLKIQRTERGDSAVYLCASSLTPRGGSETQYFGPGTRLLVL.